The 6 T cell receptor beta chains presented below share a single source sample, sequenced in a study of blood T cell repertoires in COVID-19. Produced via immunoSEQ multiplex PCR; TCRdb's table is partial and in-frame only. The table lists roughly 270,000 clones, roughly 85% of them singletons. Sequenced sample: peripheral blood. These receptors originate from a man between 50 and 59 years old with active or convalescent COVID-19.

This sequence joins TRBV5-6 and TRBJ1-6, with a weak D call TRBD1 (6 bases). The V and J ends lost 0 bases and 10 bases respectively, with 14 bases between them. Germline values: CDR1 SGHDT, CDR2 YYEEEE. There are 15 residues in the CDR3. CDR3 bases: TGTGCCAGCAGCTTGGCCACAGGGTTTAGGTCACCCCTCCACTTT. Its translation is CASSLATGFRSPLHF. Combining the CDR3 with reference TRBV5-6 and TRBJ1-6 gives the whole variable domain DAGVTQSPTHLIKTRGQQVTLRCSPKSGHDTVSWYQQALGQGPQFIFQYYEEEERQRGNFPDRFSGHQFPNYSSELNVNALLLGDSALYLCASSLATGFRSPLHFGNGTRLTVT.

The chain joins TRBV25-1 to TRBJ2-3; 7 bases map to TRBD1. The CDR3 consists of 17 residues. Germline V CDR1 and CDR2: MGHDK, SYGVNS. V dropped 2 bases and J dropped 1; count of bases not matched to a gene: 9. The DNA of the CDR3 is TGTGCCAGCAGTGAAGATCCCCGGGACAGCCGCACAGATACGCAGTATTTT. This encodes CASSEDPRDSRTDTQYF.

The J gene is TRBJ1-5, the V gene TRBV7-2, with no clear D. The CDR3 sequence is 15 residues long. Looked up from germline, CDR1 is SGHTA and CDR2 is FQGNSA. V was cut by 1 base and J by 1 base, with 8 bases left in between. DNA of the CDR3: TGTGCCAGCAGCTTAGACCGGGTGAGCAATCAGCCCCAGCATTTT. Protein: CASSLDRVSNQPQHF.

This sequence joins TRBV19 and TRBJ2-1; the D gene is possibly TRBD1 (6 bases). CDR3 length: 17 amino acids. Trimming left V 1 base short and J 9 bases short, with 22 bases between. Looked up from germline, CDR1 is LNHDA and CDR2 is SQIVND (reference sequence). This CDR3 reads CASSIVWVAAGDLEQFF. The CDR3, as DNA: TGTGCCAGTAGTATAGTCTGGGTGGCGGCAGGGGATCTTGAGCAGTTCTTC.

The chain has TRBV9 and TRBJ2-1; D is unclear. CDR1 is SGDLS, CDR2 YYNGEE, per germline. V lost 3 bases to trimming and J lost 1 base, with 5 bases between them. The CDR3 sequence is 13 residues long. The CDR3: CASSAQSYNEQFF. The CDR3 DNA is TGTGCCAGCAGCGCGCAGTCCTACAATGAGCAGTTCTTC.

In its sample, this clone was seen once. V and J are TRBV5-1 and TRBJ2-6; no clear D gene. The germline gives CDR1 SGHRS, CDR2 YFSETQ. The CDR3 has 15 residues. V was trimmed by 0 bases and J by 4 bases, leaving 8 bases between them. The CDR3, as DNA: TGCGCCAGCAGCTTGGGTGGCGGAGGGGCCAACGTCCTGACTTTC. Its protein product is CASSLGGGGANVLTF.